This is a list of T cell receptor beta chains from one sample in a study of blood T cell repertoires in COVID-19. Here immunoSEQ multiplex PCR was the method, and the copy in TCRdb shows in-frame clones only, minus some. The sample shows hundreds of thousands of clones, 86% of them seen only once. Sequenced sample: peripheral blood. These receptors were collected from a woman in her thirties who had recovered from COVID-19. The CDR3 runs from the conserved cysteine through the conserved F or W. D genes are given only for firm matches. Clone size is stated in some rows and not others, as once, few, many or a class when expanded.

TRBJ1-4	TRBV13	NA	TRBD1	CASSQAQGADEKLFF	TGTGCCAGCAGCCAAGCACAGGGGGCGGATGAAAAACTGTTTTTT
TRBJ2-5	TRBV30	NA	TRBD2	CAFSGGPETQYF	TGTGCCTTCAGCGGGGGGCCAGAGACCCAGTACTTC
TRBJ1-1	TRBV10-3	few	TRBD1	CAISSGQGNTEAFF	TGTGCCATCAGCTCGGGACAGGGGAACACTGAAGCTTTCTTT
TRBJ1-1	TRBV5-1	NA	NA	CASTFGGGYTEAFF	TGCGCCAGCACCTTCGGTGGGGGGTACACTGAAGCTTTCTTT
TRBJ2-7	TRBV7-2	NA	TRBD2	CASSLVSGSSYEQYF	TGTGCCAGCAGCTTAGTAAGCGGGAGCTCCTACGAGCAGTACTTC
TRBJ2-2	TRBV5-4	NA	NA	CASSQGGTNTGELFF	TGTGCCAGCAGCCAAGGCGGTACGAACACCGGGGAGCTGTTTTTT
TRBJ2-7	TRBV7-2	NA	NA	CASSFYREGSYEQYF	TGTGCCAGCAGCTTTTACAGGGAAGGCTCCTACGAGCAGTACTTC
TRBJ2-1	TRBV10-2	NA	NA	CASRGGNNNEQFF	TGCGCCAGCAGGGGCGGGAACAACAATGAGCAGTTCTTC
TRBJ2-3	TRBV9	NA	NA	CASSAGVRSGGTDTQYF	TGTGCCAGCAGCGCCGGGGTTCGTAGCGGAGGCACAGATACGCAGTATTTT
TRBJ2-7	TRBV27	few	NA	CASSLKDRGSGGFLYEQYF	TGTGCCAGCAGTTTAAAAGACAGGGGATCGGGAGGCTTTCTATACGAGCAGTACTTC
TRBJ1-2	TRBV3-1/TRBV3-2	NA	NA	CASSQGLNYGYTF	TGTGCCAGCAGCCAAGGCCTAAACTATGGCTACACCTTC
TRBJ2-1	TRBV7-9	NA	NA	CASSLAGIVPGNEQFF	TGTGCCAGCAGCTTAGCCGGGATAGTCCCCGGCAATGAGCAGTTCTTC
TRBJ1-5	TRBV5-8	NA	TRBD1	CASRPNPQGMRDQPQHF	TGTGCCAGCAGGCCTAACCCACAGGGGATGAGGGATCAGCCCCAGCATTTT
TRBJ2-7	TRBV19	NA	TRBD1	CASSRAGTGGNDEQYF	TGTGCCAGTAGTCGAGCCGGGACAGGGGGAAATGACGAGCAGTACTTC
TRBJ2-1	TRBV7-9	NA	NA	CASSLGRRQRGSYNEQFF	TGTGCCAGCAGCTTAGGCCGCCGGCAGAGAGGGTCCTACAATGAGCAGTTCTTC
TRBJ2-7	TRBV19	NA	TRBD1	CASSNRQGPYEQYF	TGTGCCAGTAGTAACCGACAGGGACCCTACGAGCAGTACTTC
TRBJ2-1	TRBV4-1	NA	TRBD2	CASSQEAGIDEQFF	TGCGCCAGCAGCCAAGAAGCGGGGATCGATGAGCAGTTCTTC
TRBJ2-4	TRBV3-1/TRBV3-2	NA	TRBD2	CASSQELAGGFDIQYF	TGTGCCAGCAGCCAAGAACTAGCGGGGGGATTTGACATTCAGTACTTC
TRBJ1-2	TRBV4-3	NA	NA	CASSQEGLYGYTF	TGCGCCAGCAGCCAAGAGGGGCTTTATGGCTACACCTTC
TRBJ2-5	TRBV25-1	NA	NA	CASSASPVETQYF	TGTGCCAGCAGTGCTAGCCCCGTTGAGACCCAGTACTTC
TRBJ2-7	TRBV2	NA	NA	CASSLRVEYEQYF	TGTGCCAGCAGTCTCAGGGTCGAGTACGAGCAGTACTTC
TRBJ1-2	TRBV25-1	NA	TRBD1	CASSTWTGDTYGYTF	TGTGCCAGCAGTACCTGGACAGGGGATACCTATGGCTACACCTTC
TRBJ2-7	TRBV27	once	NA	CASSLTRQAGVYEQYF	TGTGCCAGCAGTTTAACACGACAGGCTGGGGTCTACGAGCAGTACTTC
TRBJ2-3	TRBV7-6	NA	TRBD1	CASSSRTGASTDTQYF	TGTGCCAGCAGCTCTAGGACAGGGGCTAGCACAGATACGCAGTATTTT
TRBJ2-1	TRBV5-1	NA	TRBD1	CASSNRDRGGYEQFF	TGCGCCAGCAGCAACCGGGACAGGGGGGGATATGAGCAGTTCTTC
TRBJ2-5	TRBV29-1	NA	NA	CSVDRNNQETQYF	TGCAGCGTTGACAGGAACAACCAAGAGACCCAGTACTTC
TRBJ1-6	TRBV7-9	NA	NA	CASRPGESSNSPLHF	TGTGCCAGCAGACCGGGGGAGAGCTCGAATTCACCCCTCCACTTT
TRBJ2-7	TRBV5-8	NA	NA	CASSFGISYEQYF	TGTGCCAGCAGTTTCGGGATTTCCTACGAGCAGTACTTC
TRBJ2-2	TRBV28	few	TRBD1	CATQTGTGDTGELFF	TGTGCCACTCAGACCGGGACAGGGGACACCGGGGAGCTGTTTTTT
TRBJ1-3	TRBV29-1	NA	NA	CSVTDSGSTIYF	TGCAGCGTTACCGACTCTGGAAGCACCATATATTTT
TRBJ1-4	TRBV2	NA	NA	CASGGQRALFF	TGTGCCAGCGGAGGACAGCGTGCACTGTTTTTT
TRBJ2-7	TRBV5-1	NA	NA	CASSFSTYEQYF	TGCGCCAGCAGCTTTAGTACCTACGAGCAGTACTTC